One T cell receptor (beta chain) is described in this entry. What it binds is unknown. Clones were read by immunoSEQ multiplex PCR, and TCRdb kept only the in-frame ones, dropping some. Among around 33,000 clones, roughly 92% were seen once, and the ten largest hold about 50%. These data are taken from a study of T cell responses to AZD1222 COVID-19 vaccine. Findings of the study overall: Donors were largely white British and mainly female; clonal diversity was possibly underestimated.

This clonotype was obtained from an adult in good health. The sample in question was peripheral blood, obtained on day 0 of AZD1222 vaccination.

In DNA form, the CDR3 reads TGTGCCAGCACCTCTAGTGCCTCGTATAATTCACCCCTCCACTTT. It encodes CASTSSASYNSPLHF. The V and J genes are TRBV5-4 and TRBJ1-6, with unresolved D. This CDR3 is 15 amino acids long. Looked up from germline, CDR1 is SGHNT and CDR2 is YYREEE (reference sequence). The V end lost 6 bases, the J end lost 4 bases, and 14 bases lay between the germline ends. The entire variable domain, with the rest obtained from reference TRBV5-4 and TRBJ1-6, is as follows: ETGVTQSPTHLIKTRGQQVTLRCSSQSGHNTVSWYQQALGQGPQFIFQYYREEENGRGNFPPRFSGLQFPNYSSELNVNALELDDSALYLCASTSSASYNSPLHFGNGTRLTVT.